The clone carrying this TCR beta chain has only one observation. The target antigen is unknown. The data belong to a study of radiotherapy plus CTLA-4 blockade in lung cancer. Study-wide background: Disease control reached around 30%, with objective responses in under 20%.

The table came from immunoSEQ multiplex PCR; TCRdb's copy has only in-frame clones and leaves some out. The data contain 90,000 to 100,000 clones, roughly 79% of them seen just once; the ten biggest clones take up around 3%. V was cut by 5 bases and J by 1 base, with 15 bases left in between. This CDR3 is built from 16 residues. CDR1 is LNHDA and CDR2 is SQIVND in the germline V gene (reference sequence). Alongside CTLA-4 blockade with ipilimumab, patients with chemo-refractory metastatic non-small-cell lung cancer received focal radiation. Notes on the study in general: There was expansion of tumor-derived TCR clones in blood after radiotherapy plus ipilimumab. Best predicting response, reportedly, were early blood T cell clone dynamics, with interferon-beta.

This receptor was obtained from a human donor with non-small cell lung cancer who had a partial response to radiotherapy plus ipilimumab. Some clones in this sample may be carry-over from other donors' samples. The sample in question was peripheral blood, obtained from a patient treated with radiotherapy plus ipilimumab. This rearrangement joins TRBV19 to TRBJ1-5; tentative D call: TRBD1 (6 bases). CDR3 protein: CASSYSGTLSNQPQHF. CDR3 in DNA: TGTGCCAGTAGTTACTCCGGGACACTAAGCAATCAGCCCCAGCATTTT. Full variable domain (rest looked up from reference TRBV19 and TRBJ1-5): DGGITQSPKYLFRKEGQNVTLSCEQNLNHDAMYWYRQDPGQGLRLIYYSQIVNDFQKGDIAEGYSVSREKKESFPLTVTSAQKNPTAFYLCASSYSGTLSNQPQHFGDGTRLSIL.